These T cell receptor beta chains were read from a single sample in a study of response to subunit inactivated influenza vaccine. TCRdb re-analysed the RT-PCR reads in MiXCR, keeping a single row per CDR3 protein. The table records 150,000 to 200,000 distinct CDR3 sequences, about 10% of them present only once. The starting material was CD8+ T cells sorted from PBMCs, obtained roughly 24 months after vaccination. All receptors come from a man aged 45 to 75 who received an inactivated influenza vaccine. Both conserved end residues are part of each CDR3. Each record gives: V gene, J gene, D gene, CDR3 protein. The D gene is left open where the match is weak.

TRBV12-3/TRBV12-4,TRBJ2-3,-,CASSLSADTQYF
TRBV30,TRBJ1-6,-,CAYPTRGRSYNSPLHF
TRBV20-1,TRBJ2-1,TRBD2,CSARDRLADYEQFF
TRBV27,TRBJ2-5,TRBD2,CASGRGETQYF
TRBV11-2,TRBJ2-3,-,CASSPHGTDTQYF
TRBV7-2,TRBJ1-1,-,CASSLLIPDIQGGFF
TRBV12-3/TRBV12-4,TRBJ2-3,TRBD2,CASSQGLAGGPFATDTQYF
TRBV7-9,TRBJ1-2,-,CASSLRGSFKGYTF
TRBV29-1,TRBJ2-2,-,CSVAGTLNTGELFF
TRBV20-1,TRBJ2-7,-,CSARDRGRYEQYF
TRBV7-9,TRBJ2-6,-,CASSFTGSGANVLTF
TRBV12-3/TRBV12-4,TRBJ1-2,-,CASSFVGDGDGYTF
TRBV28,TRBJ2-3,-,CASSLGGSGADTQYF
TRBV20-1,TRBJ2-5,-,CSARADSSQETQYF
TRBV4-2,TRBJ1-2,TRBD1,CASSQDLDRDYGYTF
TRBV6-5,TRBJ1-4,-,CASSYSGMVEKLFF